What follows describes a single T cell receptor beta chain. The data were obtained in a study of radiation and T cells in renal cell carcinoma. The time point is: baseline pretreatment blood. Treatment described: 15 Gy SBRT to primary tumor, nephrectomy 4 weeks later. Here immunoSEQ multiplex PCR was the method, and the copy in TCRdb shows in-frame clones only, minus some. The sample records roughly 150,000 clones, about 87% being singletons. Per germline, CDR1 SNHLY and CDR2 FYNNEI. The CDR3 totals 14 residues. V lost 5 bases, J lost 7 bases, and 15 bases lay in between. The chain uses TRBV2 and TRBJ1-5; possibly TRBD1 for D (5 bases). This TCR was sampled from a woman aged 70 to 79 with renal cell carcinoma. Sample: blood, taken from a patient whose treatment included radiotherapy and nephrectomy. For the CDR3, the DNA is TGTGCCAGCAGTCGTGAGGGCGGGGACCAGCCCCAGCATTTT. This sequence encodes CASSREGGDQPQHF.